The 12 T cell receptor beta chains below come from one sample, sequenced in a study of molecular identifiers for immune sequencing clone quantification. TCRdb called the PCR reads again in MiXCR, with one record for every CDR3 protein. Seen here are more than 450,000 distinct CDR3 sequences, about a fifth observed once, and the top ten hold 0.84%. Sequencing used naive CD8+ T cells from blood, with Jurkat cell RNA spiked in. The subset here: FACS-sorted CD8+CD4-CCR7+CD45RA+ naive T cells. The receptors here all came from a human donor in good health. Some libraries in this study had Jurkat cell RNA spiked in.

This clonotype has at least ten counts. V and J are TRBV7-9 and TRBJ2-2; D is uncertain. This CDR3 has 14 residues. Germline V CDR1 and CDR2: SEHNR, FQNEAQ (reference sequence). V lost 4 bases and J 4 bases, leaving 10 bases between the germline ends. The CDR3, as DNA: TGTGCCAGCAGCTCTAAGGAAGGCACCGGGGAGCTGTTTTTT. Translating gives CASSSKEGTGELFF.

The chain carries TRBV4-3 and TRBJ2-7; 7 bases align to TRBD1. This CDR3 has 14 amino acids. V was clipped by 11 bases and J by 2 bases; unmatched bases: 12. Germline assignment: CDR1 LGHNA and CDR2 YSLEER. The CDR3 loop is CAGIQGRGTYEQYF. CDR3 nucleotide sequence: TGCGCCGGCATACAGGGCAGGGGGACCTACGAGCAGTACTTC.

With respect to this clonotype: A clone one base away is much larger, so this may be a read error. This sequence joins TRBV4-3 and TRBJ2-1, with TRBD2 identical over 12 bases. From germline, CDR1 is LGHNA and CDR2 YSLEER. This CDR3 is 17 amino acids long. Germline trimming cut 3 bases from V and 5 bases from J; bases unmatched to any gene: 8. DNA for the CDR3: TGCGCCAGCAGCCATGGATTCGCTAGCGGGAGGGACAATGAGCAGTTCTTC. Residues: CASSHGFASGRDNEQFF.

This rearrangement joins TRBV14 to TRBJ2-1; 7 nucleotides align to TRBD1. This CDR3 has 16 amino acids. The V and J ends lost 4 bases and 8 bases, in that order; junction bases with no gene match: 14. Germline lookup yields CDR1 SGHDN and CDR2 FVKESK. The CDR3 DNA sequence: TGTGCCAGCAGCCCCTGGACAGGAGGACCCACCGATGAGCAGTTCTTC. It translates to CASSPWTGGPTDEQFF.

V gene TRBV29-1 combines with J gene TRBJ2-3, with D possibly TRBD1 on 5 matching bases. The J call is uncertain, as TRBJ1-5 better fits the DNA end. CDR1 is SQVTM, CDR2 ANQGSEA, per germline. This CDR3 region has 15 residues. DNA for the CDR3: TGCAGCGTTGTACTAGCGAGGGACGGCGTAGATACGCAGCATTTT. The encoded protein is CSVVLARDGVDTQHF.

The chain recombines TRBV7-9 with TRBJ2-1; 11 bases are a match to TRBD2. Per germline, CDR1 SEHNR and CDR2 FQNEAQ (reference sequence). With V trimmed by 5 bases and J by 0 bases, 6 bases remained unmatched. The CDR3 sequence is 17 residues long. CDR3 protein: CASSDRLAGHSYNEQFF. The CDR3 DNA reads as TGTGCCAGCAGCGACCGACTAGCGGGACACTCCTACAATGAGCAGTTCTTC.

As regards this clonotype: A much larger clone differs by one base, so this may be a read error. This rearrangement joins TRBV10-3 to TRBJ2-3, with D unclear. The DNA end lines up better with TRBJ1-5; the J call may be wrong. Germline loops: CDR1 ENHRY, CDR2 SYGVKD. The CDR3 runs 13 residues. Here the CDR3 DNA reads TGTGCCATAGGAGAAGGATTCGCAGATACGCAGCATTTT. It translates to CAIGEGFADTQHF.

Worth noting for this clonotype: This could be a read error, since a much larger clone is one nucleotide away. This chain connects TRBV28 to TRBJ2-7; D gene unclear. This CDR3 spans 15 amino acids. Trimming took off 5 bases at V and 3 bases at J, with 17 bases between the two ends. Per the germline V gene, CDR1 is MDHEN and CDR2 is SYDVKM. CDR3: CASSPRVPLNYEQYF. The CDR3, as DNA: TGTGCCAGCAGTCCTCGGGTTCCCCTCAACTACGAGCAGTACTTC.

This clonotype was observed many times. The CDR3 protein is CASRSGTGAREQYF. The CDR3 DNA follows: TGTGCCAGCAGGTCCGGGACAGGAGCCCGCGAGCAGTACTTC. This chain uses TRBV12-3 or TRBV12-4 with TRBJ2-7; 8 nucleotides align to TRBD1. Trimming cost V 6 bases and J 6 bases; bases outside gene matches: 10. There are 14 residues in the CDR3.

This clonotype showed up just a few times. This sequence joins TRBV30 and TRBJ2-5; perhaps TRBD1 as D (6 bases). The CDR3 runs 12 residues. Trimming took 7 bases from V and 5 from J, leaving 14 bases between them. Germline V lookup: CDR1 GTSNPN, CDR2 SVGIG (reference sequence). CDR3 sequence reads: CALLGAPETQYF. The DNA of the CDR3 is TGTGCCTTGCTGGGGGCCCCCGAGACCCAGTACTTC.

This clonotype was picked up a small number of times. The rearrangement joins TRBV7-9 to TRBJ2-1, with D possibly matching TRBD2 (5 bases). CDR3 length: 13 amino acids. V lost 5 bases and J lost 8, with 13 bases in between. CDR1 is SEHNR, CDR2 FQNEAQ, per germline (reference sequence). CDR3 DNA sequence: TGTGCCAGCAGCACCGGACTGGACTATGAGCAGTTCTTC. It translates to CASSTGLDYEQFF.

As concerns this clonotype: A much larger clonotype is one base distant, so this may be a read error. This chain connects TRBV2 to TRBJ1-4, with a tentative D call TRBD1 (6 bases). The CDR3 extends over 15 amino acids. From germline, CDR1 is SNHLY and CDR2 FYNNEI. The CDR3 is CATKPRTAGGEKLSF. Here the CDR3 DNA reads TGTGCCACCAAACCTCGGACAGCGGGGGGTGAAAAACTGTCTTTT.